The 24 T cell receptor beta chains below all came from one sample that was sequenced in a study of early T cells in non-severe SARS-CoV-2 infection. TCRdb processed the 5' RACE reads anew with MiXCR; each CDR3 protein has one entry. The sample has 60,000 to 65,000 distinct CDR3 sequences, 8% to 10% seen once; the top ten hold 1.2%. The specimen sequenced was whole blood. The origin of the receptors is an adult who was a healthcare worker with PCR-confirmed SARS-CoV-2 infection or an uninfected control (not recorded which).

This clonotype was picked up a small number of times. The chain employs TRBV7-2 and TRBJ2-1; D not resolved. The CDR3 is made up of 14 amino acids. The V end was cut by 4 bases, the J end by 5 bases, with 12 bases between. Per the germline V gene, CDR1 is SGHTA and CDR2 is FQGNSA. CDR3 coding DNA: TGTGCCAGCAGCTCCCCGCCGGCGAACAATGAGCAGTTCTTC. Its translation is CASSSPPANNEQFF.

At least ten counts were recorded for this clonotype. J is TRBJ2-3 and V is TRBV5-1, with TRBD2 matching 7 bases. Germline V lookup: CDR1 SGHRS, CDR2 YFSETQ. The J segment lost 0 bases and the V segment lost 4 bases, leaving 8 bases of the junction unmatched. The length of the CDR3 is 16 residues. The CDR3 DNA reads as TGCGCCAGCAGCCTCGAAGCGGGGCTTAGCACAGATACGCAGTATTTT. Its protein is CASSLEAGLSTDTQYF.

V and J are TRBV6-5 and TRBJ1-1; no firm D call. The CDR3 has 14 residues. From germline, CDR1 is MNHEY and CDR2 SVGAGI. The V gene lost 5 bases and the J gene lost 0 bases, with 10 bases spanning the gap. CDR3 residues: CASSLGPVNTEAFF. In DNA form, the CDR3 reads TGTGCCAGCAGTCTGGGCCCGGTGAACACTGAAGCTTTCTTT.

The V gene is TRBV7-2, the J gene TRBJ1-6; 7 nucleotides align to TRBD1. Germline values: CDR1 SGHTA, CDR2 FQGNSA. This CDR3 has 15 amino acids. The ends lost 0 bases at V and 7 bases at J; junction bases unmatched: 3. In nucleotides, the CDR3 is TGTGCCAGCAGCTTAGCCCTCAGGGGGAATTCACCCCTCCACTTT. Amino acid sequence: CASSLALRGNSPLHF. Filled out from reference TRBV7-2 and TRBJ1-6, the complete variable domain reads GAGVSQSPSNKVTEKGKDVELRCDPISGHTALYWYRQSLGQGLEFLIYFQGNSAPDKSGLPSDRFSAERTGGSVSTLTIQRTQQEDSAVYLCASSLALRGNSPLHFGNGTRLTVT.

This clonotype was detected many times. The CDR3 here is CSASISGQGARREAFF. Here the CDR3 DNA reads TGCAGTGCTAGTATATCCGGACAGGGGGCTCGGCGTGAAGCTTTCTTT. The J gene is TRBJ1-1, the V gene TRBV20-1; TRBD1 matches 11 bases. CDR3 length: 16 amino acids. V shed 3 bases, J shed 7 bases, and the junction held 13 bases outside the gene matches. The germline V gene encodes CDR1 DFQATT and CDR2 SNEGSKA (reference sequence).

In its sample, this clonotype ranks as medium-sized. The chain recombines TRBV7-8 with TRBJ2-2; 7 bases are a match to TRBD1. CDR3 length: 15 residues. Losses at the gene ends were 5 bases for V and 0 bases for J; bases not matched to a gene: 3. Germline CDR1 SGHVS, CDR2 FQNEAQ. The CDR3 DNA sequence: TGTGCCAGCAGCGGGACAGCTCCGAACACCGGGGAGCTGTTTTTT. Amino acids: CASSGTAPNTGELFF.

The V gene is TRBV4-1, the J gene TRBJ1-2; a weak D match, TRBD1 (6 bases). This CDR3 spans 15 amino acids. The V and J ends lost 0 bases and 6 bases respectively, with 14 bases between them. CDR1 and CDR2 from the germline V gene are MGHRA and YSYEKL. The chain's CDR3 is CASSQDRGAYDGYTF. The CDR3 DNA reads TGCGCCAGCAGCCAAGATCGGGGGGCATACGATGGCTACACCTTC.

The rearrangement joins TRBV6-1 to TRBJ1-5, with TRBD1 matching over 9 bases. Looked up from germline, CDR1 is MNHNS and CDR2 is SASEGT. Unmatched junction bases numbered 17, after V lost 4 bases and J lost 1 base. The CDR3 totals 20 residues. CDR3 DNA: TGTGCCAGCAGTGCACAGTCGGCCCGGGACAGGGTCTGGAGCAATCAGCCCCAGCATTTT. It encodes CASSAQSARDRVWSNQPQHF.

This clonotype was seen more than once but under ten times. The chain uses TRBV19 and TRBJ2-7, with 7 bases lining up with TRBD1. Germline trimming cut 3 bases from V and 3 bases from J; bases unmatched to any gene: 5. The germline V gene encodes CDR1 LNHDA and CDR2 SQIVND (reference sequence). This CDR3 has 14 amino acids. In nucleotides, the CDR3 is TGTGCCAGTAGTATCCCCGGACAGGTCTACGAGCAGTACGTC. Encoded protein: CASSIPGQVYEQYV.

This clonotype has a count of ten or more. This chain joins TRBV29-1 and TRBJ2-3, with TRBD1 identical over 12 bases. The V segment lost 5 bases and the J segment 3 bases; nucleotides outside the gene matches: 6. CDR1 and CDR2 (germline): SQVTM, ANQGSEA. The CDR3 contains 15 residues. CDR3 DNA: TGCAGCGTTCGACCGGGACAGGGGGCAACAGATACGCAGTATTTT. Amino acids: CSVRPGQGATDTQYF.

The chain recombines TRBV5-1 with TRBJ2-5; 10 bases fit TRBD2. Germline V gene data show CDR1 as SGHRS and CDR2 as YFSETQ. The junction had 7 bases not matched to a gene; V was cut back by 3 bases and J by 5 bases. The CDR3 covers 15 residues. CDR3 sequence (DNA): TGCGCCAGCAGCTGGGAGGGACTAGCGATGGAGACCCAGTACTTC. This sequence encodes CASSWEGLAMETQYF.

The chain employs TRBV12-3 or TRBV12-4 and TRBJ1-5; weak D call: TRBD1 (5 bases). V lost 5 bases and J 4 bases, leaving 18 bases between the germline ends. The CDR3 is made up of 16 amino acids. CDR3 sequence: CASSPYMTRGNQPQHF. CDR3 in DNA: TGTGCCAGCAGTCCTTACATGACAAGGGGTAATCAGCCCCAGCATTTT.

V gene TRBV3-1 combines with J gene TRBJ2-5, with 9 positions matching TRBD2. Trimming cost V 3 bases and J 3 bases; bases outside gene matches: 8. CDR1 LGHDT and CDR2 YNNKEL come from the germline V gene (reference sequence). The CDR3 has 16 amino acids. CDR3 in amino acids: CASSHPLAGIKETQYF. For the CDR3, the DNA is TGTGCCAGCAGCCATCCGCTAGCGGGGATTAAAGAGACCCAGTACTTC.

In this sample, this clonotype turned up many times. The CDR3 sequence is CASSPRQGGQPQHF. The CDR3 DNA reads TGTGCCAGCAGCCCACGACAGGGGGGTCAGCCCCAGCATTTT. The rearrangement links TRBV7-2 to TRBJ1-5; the match to TRBD1 covers 9 bases. The CDR3 contains 14 residues. The V gene's germline CDR1 is SGHTA and CDR2 FQGNSA. V shed 5 bases and J 6 bases; nucleotides not matched to a gene: 5.

This clonotype was counted a few times. The chain carries TRBV5-4 and TRBJ1-1, with 12 bases matching TRBD1. Trimming took 5 bases from V and 8 from J; bases not matched to a gene: 10. Looked up from germline, CDR1 is SGHNT and CDR2 is YYREEE (reference sequence). This CDR3 region has 15 residues. CDR3 region: CASSYGTGGALEAFF. CDR3 sequence (DNA): TGTGCCAGCAGTTATGGGACAGGGGGCGCCTTAGAAGCTTTCTTT.

CDR3 DNA: TGTGCCAGCAGCTCTAGCGGGGGGCGCGAGACCCAGTACTTC. Residues: CASSSSGGRETQYF. The gene calls are TRBV7-8 and TRBJ2-5, with 11 bases that match TRBD2. Germline values: CDR1 SGHVS, CDR2 FQNEAQ. The V gene end was trimmed by 4 bases and the J gene end by 5 bases; junction bases not matched to a gene: 3. The CDR3 loop spans 14 amino acids.

This chain links TRBV6-2 or TRBV6-3 with TRBJ2-2; a weak D match, TRBD2 (5 bases). The CDR3 loop spans 18 amino acids. The V and J ends lost 7 bases and 0 bases respectively, with 21 bases between them. The germline V gene encodes CDR1 MNHEY and CDR2 SVGEGT. Written as DNA, the CDR3 is TGTGCCAGCACCCACGGGTTCGTCGCGGGCGCGAACACCGGGGAGCTGTTTTTT. It is translated as CASTHGFVAGANTGELFF.

This clonotype was counted at least ten times. The chain is built from TRBV14 and TRBJ2-1; D is unclear. The CDR3 sequence is 16 residues long. Trimming removed 1 base from V and 0 bases from J, with 10 bases in between. CDR1 and CDR2 from the germline V gene are SGHDN and FVKESK. The CDR3 nucleotides read TGTGCCAGCAGCCAAGGGCAAGGATACTCCTACAATGAGCAGTTCTTC. It encodes CASSQGQGYSYNEQFF.

This clonotype showed up many times. J is TRBJ2-1 and V is TRBV7-9; 8 nucleotides agree with TRBD2. This CDR3 is 16 amino acids long. Trimming removed 6 bases from V and 8 bases from J; junction bases left unmatched: 15. CDR1 and CDR2 (germline): SEHNR, FQNEAQ (reference sequence). The CDR3 DNA reads as TGTGCCAGCAGATTGATGGCCGGGACTAGGGTCGATGAGCAGTTCTTC. Amino acids: CASRLMAGTRVDEQFF.

This clonotype appeared many times. The V and J genes are TRBV2 and TRBJ2-3, with 8 bases lining up with TRBD2. The trim removed 5 bases at V and 4 bases at J, leaving 8 bases unmatched. The CDR3 is made up of 15 amino acids. CDR1 SNHLY and CDR2 FYNNEI come from the germline V gene. The CDR3 loop reads CASSSDSGASDTQYF. The CDR3 region has the DNA TGTGCCAGCAGTTCCGATAGCGGGGCGTCAGATACGCAGTATTTT. The full variable domain, rest sourced from reference TRBV2 and TRBJ2-3, is EPEVTQTPSHQVTQMGQEVILRCVPISNHLYFYWYRQILGQKVEFLVSFYNNEISEKSEIFDDQFSVERPDGSNFTLKIRSTKLEDSAMYFCASSSDSGASDTQYFGPGTRLTVL.

This clonotype has a handful of counts. The chain joins TRBV12-3 or TRBV12-4 to TRBJ1-2, with D uncertain. This CDR3 contains 14 residues. V was trimmed by 3 bases and J by 7 bases, leaving 15 bases between them. The CDR3 nucleotides are TGTGCCAGCAGTTTTCGGGAGGGTGTTGGTGGCTACACCTTC. It encodes CASSFREGVGGYTF.

Comment on this clonotype: This may come from a read error, since a much larger clone is one base off. The gene calls are TRBV30 and TRBJ2-2; D is unclear. The CDR3 sequence is 13 residues long. Trimming shortened V by 0 bases and J by 1 base, and 3 bases separated the two germline ends. Germline V gene lookup returns CDR1 GTSNPN and CDR2 SVGIG (reference sequence). Here the CDR3 reads CAWSVGNTGELFF. The CDR3, as DNA: TGTGCCTGGAGTGTAGGGAACACCGGGGAGCTGTTTTTT. The variable domain in full, with the rest retrieved from reference TRBV30 and TRBJ2-2, is SQTIHQWPATLVQPVGSPLSLECTVEGTSNPNLYWYRQAAGRGLQLLFYSVGIGQISSEVPQNLSASRPQDRQFILSSKKLLLSDSGFYLCAWSVGNTGELFFGEGSRLTVL.

The sample holds a few counts of this clonotype. J is TRBJ2-3 and V is TRBV12-3 or TRBV12-4; D remains unclear. The V end lost 3 bases, the J end lost 4 bases, and 5 bases lay between the germline ends. The length of the CDR3 is 12 residues. DNA of the CDR3: TGTGCCAGCAGTTTCTTCCCAGATACGCAGTATTTT. Residues: CASSFFPDTQYF.

This clonotype was counted only a few times. The rearrangement links TRBV2 to TRBJ2-2, with 9 bases that match TRBD1. Trimming removed 6 bases from V and 3 bases from J; junction bases left unmatched: 17. The CDR3 length is 19 residues. CDR1 is SNHLY and CDR2 is FYNNEI in the germline V gene. CDR3 in DNA: TGTGCCAGCAGCGCCCAAGGGACAGGGTTTTACACGGACACCGGGGAGCTGTTTTTT. It is translated as CASSAQGTGFYTDTGELFF.